These 8 T cell receptor beta chains were sequenced from one sample in a study of identical twins. One entry per CDR3 protein, called by TCRdb with MiXCR from the 5' RACE reads. The profile shows about 900,000 distinct CDR3 sequences, around an eighth of them singletons. This same sample was also taken into another study, of yellow fever vaccine responses in identical twins.

Input material: PBMCs. These receptors were taken from a woman aged 18-29 years in good health.

This chain connects TRBV24-1 to TRBJ1-6; D is perhaps TRBD1 (5 bases). This CDR3 comprises 13 residues. Germline values: CDR1 KGHDR, CDR2 SFDVKD. Trimming took 10 bases from V and 11 from J, leaving 17 bases between them. The CDR3 nucleotides are TGTGCCACTCGCGGCAGGGTTGGGCCACCCCTCCACTTT. This translates into CATRGRVGPPLHF.

In the case of this clonotype: Because the CDR3's place on the DNA is in doubt, the DNA is left out and the CDR3 is given as listed by TCRdb. This CDR3 is CASSSGTSGTPGSCFF. The chain uses TRBV5-1 and TRBJ2-2; TRBD2 is the table's D call, not checked against the DNA. The CDR3 extends over 16 residues, inclusive of both ends. Looked up from germline, CDR1 is SGHRS and CDR2 is YFSETQ.

A few counts support this clonotype. V usage is TRBV11-2 and J usage is TRBJ2-5; possibly TRBD2 for D (5 bases). V lost 6 bases, J lost 5 bases, and 22 bases lay in between. Germline loops: CDR1 SGHAT, CDR2 FQNNGV. CDR3 length: 16 residues. The CDR3, as DNA: TGTGCCAGCAGGTCCGTGGCGGGCAATAGGGTGGAGACCCAGTACTTC. Protein product: CASRSVAGNRVETQYF.

This clonotype was found a few times. J is TRBJ2-1 and V is TRBV29-1, with D perhaps matching TRBD2 (5 bases). Trimming stripped 5 bases from V and 0 bases from J, with 11 bases between. The germline gives CDR1 SQVTM, CDR2 ANQGSEA. This CDR3 is 14 amino acids long. CDR3 sequence reads: CSVSEASSYNEQFF. The CDR3 DNA reads as TGCAGCGTTTCGGAGGCCAGCTCCTACAATGAGCAGTTCTTC.

This clonotype was picked up a small number of times. The chain has TRBV5-1 and TRBJ2-2, with D possibly called TRBD1 or TRBD2 (5 bases each). V gave up 5 bases and J gave up 1 base, with 12 bases separating them. Germline V lookup: CDR1 SGHRS, CDR2 YFSETQ. This CDR3 comprises 15 residues. The CDR3 loop is CASSRDAQNTGELFF. The CDR3 DNA is TGCGCCAGCAGTAGGGACGCCCAGAACACCGGGGAGCTGTTTTTT.

The sample holds a few counts of this clonotype. The gene calls are TRBV5-5 and TRBJ2-5; maybe TRBD1 (5 bases). Looked up from germline, CDR1 is SGHKS and CDR2 is YYEKEE (reference sequence). V dropped 4 bases and J dropped 10 bases, with 17 bases sitting between them. CDR3 length equals 13 residues. CDR3 nucleotides: TGTGCCAGCAGCCAGACGACAGATGGTGACCAGTACTTC. Translated: CASSQTTDGDQYF. Supplemented by reference TRBV5-5 and TRBJ2-5, the full variable domain reads DAGVTQSPTHLIKTRGQQVTLRCSPISGHKSVSWYQQVLGQGPQFIFQYYEKEERGRGNFPDRFSARQFPNYSSELNVNALLLGDSALYLCASSQTTDGDQYFGPGTRLLVL.

The chain uses TRBV5-5 and TRBJ1-1, with 7 bases that match TRBD1. This CDR3 has 16 amino acids. Losses at the gene ends were 4 bases for V and 7 bases for J; bases not matched to a gene: 16. CDR1 and CDR2 from the germline V gene are SGHKS and YYEKEE (reference sequence). CDR3 sequence: CASSPDRAKRVNEAFF. The CDR3 coding sequence is TGTGCCAGCAGCCCCGACAGGGCCAAGCGTGTAAATGAAGCTTTCTTT.

The chain is built from TRBV2 and TRBJ1-6, with TRBD1 matching 12 bases. Germline V gives CDR1 SNHLY, CDR2 FYNNEI. This CDR3 is built from 14 residues. The V segment lost 4 bases and the J segment 9 bases; nucleotides outside the gene matches: 1. The CDR3 region has the DNA TGTGCCAGCAGTGGGGACAGGGGGCGTTCACCCCTCCACTTT. Amino acid sequence: CASSGDRGRSPLHF. The whole variable domain, remainder taken from reference TRBV2 and TRBJ1-6, is EPEVTQTPSHQVTQMGQEVILRCVPISNHLYFYWYRQILGQKVEFLVSFYNNEISEKSEIFDDQFSVERPDGSNFTLKIRSTKLEDSAMYFCASSGDRGRSPLHFGNGTRLTVT.